This T cell receptor (beta chain) was identified during a study of glioma-infiltrating T cells after dendritic cell vaccination. The overall study: Patients had newly diagnosed or recurrent glioblastoma and received dendritic cell vaccines.

Time point noted: after dendritic cell vaccination, including at tumor progression/relapse. Clones were sequenced by immunoSEQ multiplex PCR, and TCRdb holds only the in-frame ones, with some missing. The table lists 75,000 to 95,000 clones, approximately 78% of them singletons. The CDR3 runs to 15 residues. Germline assignment: CDR1 SGHRS and CDR2 YFSETQ. This chain connects TRBV5-1 to TRBJ2-5, with D possibly TRBD2 on 6 matching bases. The end of the DNA aligns better with TRBJ2-7, so the J call may be wrong. The source material was blood, sampled after dendritic cell vaccination. This receptor was identified in a human donor with glioblastoma. CDR3 residues: CASSLYSGRFYEQYF. The CDR3 region has the DNA TGCGCCAGCAGCCTGTATTCCGGGAGATTCTACGAGCAGTACTTC.